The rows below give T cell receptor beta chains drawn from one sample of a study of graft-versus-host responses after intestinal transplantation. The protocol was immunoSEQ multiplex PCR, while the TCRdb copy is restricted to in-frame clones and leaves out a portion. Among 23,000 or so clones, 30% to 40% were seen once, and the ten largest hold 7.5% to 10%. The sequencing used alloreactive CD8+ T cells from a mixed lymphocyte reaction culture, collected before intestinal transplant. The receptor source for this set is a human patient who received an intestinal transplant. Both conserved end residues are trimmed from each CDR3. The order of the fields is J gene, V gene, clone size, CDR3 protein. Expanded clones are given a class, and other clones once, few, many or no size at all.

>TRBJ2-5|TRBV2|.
ADYEGLQETQY
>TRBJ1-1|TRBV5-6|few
ASSTGLNTEAF
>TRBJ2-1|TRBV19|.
ASSIAGGSSSYNEQF
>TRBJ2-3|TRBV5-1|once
ASSLAPGVTTDTQY
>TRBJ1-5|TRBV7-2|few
ASSLFAVGYSNQPQH
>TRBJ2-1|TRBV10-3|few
AISGPERGPFVHEQF
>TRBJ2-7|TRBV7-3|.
ASSLVRTGGYEQY
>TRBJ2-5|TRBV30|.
AYRQGGGETQY
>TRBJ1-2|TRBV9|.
ASSVEGSPIYGYT
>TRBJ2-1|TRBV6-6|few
ASSYSRGDNEQF
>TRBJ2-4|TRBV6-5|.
ASSWTGKIAKNIQY
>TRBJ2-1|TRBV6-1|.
ASSGGRGDNEQF
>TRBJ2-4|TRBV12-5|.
ASGLQWELAKNIQY
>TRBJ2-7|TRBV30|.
AWGPPDSWNYEQY
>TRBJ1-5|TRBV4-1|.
ASSQGQHSNQPQH
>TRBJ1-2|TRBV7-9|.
ASSDPREGASSYGYT
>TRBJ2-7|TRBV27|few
ASSLGYEQY
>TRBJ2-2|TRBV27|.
ASSMTGGTGELF
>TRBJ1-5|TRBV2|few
ASTPGTGGLNNQPQH
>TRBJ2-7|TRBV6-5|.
ASSHGLEQY
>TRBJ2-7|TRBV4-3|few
ASSQEGLAYEQY
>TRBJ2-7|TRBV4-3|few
ASSHALGSYEQY
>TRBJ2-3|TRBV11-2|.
ASSSNRDPSTDTQY
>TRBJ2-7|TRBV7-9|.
ASSPPLEEQY
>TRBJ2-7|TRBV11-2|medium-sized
ASRRTSYEQY
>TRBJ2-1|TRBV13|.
ASSLGRSSRLNEQF
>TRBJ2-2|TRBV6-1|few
ASSWLDTGELF
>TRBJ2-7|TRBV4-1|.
ASSQVSGAAYYEQY
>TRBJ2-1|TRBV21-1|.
ASSWDIANHSDNEQF
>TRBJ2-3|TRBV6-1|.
ASSAGTPSTDTQY
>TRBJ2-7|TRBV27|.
ASSLRTGGIYEQY
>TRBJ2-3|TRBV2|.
ASKGTGLSSTDTQY
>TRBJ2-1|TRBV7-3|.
ASSLSTSLTSYNEQF
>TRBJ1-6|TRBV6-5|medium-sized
ASSYTMTGDNSPLH
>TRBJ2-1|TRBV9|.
ASSVGSGAHAEQF
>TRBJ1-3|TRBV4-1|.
ASSQDGGAANTIY
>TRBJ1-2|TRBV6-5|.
ASSYSGQNYGYT
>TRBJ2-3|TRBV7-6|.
ASQLGDTQY
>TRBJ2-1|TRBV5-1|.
ASSLMRRAYNEQF
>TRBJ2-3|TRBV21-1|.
ASSNPLAGAKDTQY
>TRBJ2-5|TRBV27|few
ASSSKTVYQETQY
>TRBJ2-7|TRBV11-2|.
ASSIWDREYEQY
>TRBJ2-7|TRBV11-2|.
ASSSSASRRAYEQY
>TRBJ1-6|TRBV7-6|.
ASSLAEGRSPLH
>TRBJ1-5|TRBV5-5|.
ASSLADLGRRQPQH
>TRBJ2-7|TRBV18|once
ASSPVESPEQY
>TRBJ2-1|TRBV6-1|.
ASSDELGQGPFNEQF
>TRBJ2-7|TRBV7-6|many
ASSQATGYEQY
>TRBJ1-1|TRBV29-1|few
SVWGVGGNTEAF
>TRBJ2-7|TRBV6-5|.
ASSSGRAEQY
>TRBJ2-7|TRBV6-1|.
ASSYAHEQY
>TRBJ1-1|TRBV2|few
ASSPGGVEAF
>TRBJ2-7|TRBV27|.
ASSWTGTYEQY
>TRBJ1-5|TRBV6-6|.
ASSYSPDRAGQPQH